Below are 29 T cell receptor beta chains sequenced from a single sample in a study of OX40 agonist ivuxolimab in advanced cancers. The method was immunoSEQ multiplex PCR; TCRdb's version includes in-frame clones alone and lacks a portion of them. This sample has almost 70,000 clones, with approximately 90% found just once. The sample consisted of CD4+ or CD8+ T cells sorted from blood, taken in a trial of the OX40 agonist ivuxolimab. The receptors were sampled from an adult with an advanced solid tumor such as melanoma, head and neck, liver or kidney cancer.

This clone was recorded once. The chain employs TRBV28 and TRBJ1-1, with D possibly being TRBD1 (6 bases). Trimming took 8 bases from V and 1 from J, leaving 17 bases between them. The CDR3 has 15 amino acids. Germline CDR1 and CDR2: MDHEN and SYDVKM. CDR3 protein: CASDARTARNTEAFF. The CDR3, as DNA: TGTGCCAGCGACGCCCGGACAGCCCGGAACACTGAAGCTTTCTTT.

The chain employs TRBV5-1 and TRBJ1-4; no definite D call. Germline V gene data show CDR1 as SGHRS and CDR2 as YFSETQ. The CDR3 covers 15 residues. V lost 0 bases to trimming and J lost 1 base, with 7 bases between them. In DNA, the CDR3 is TGCGCCAGCAGCTTGGGAGCGTTAACTAATGAAAAACTGTTTTTT. Its translation is CASSLGALTNEKLFF.

The chain joins TRBV30 to TRBJ1-3; no definite D call. The CDR3 is 12 residues long. Germline V gene sequence: CDR1 GTSNPN, CDR2 SVGIG (reference sequence). Between the trimmed V and J ends, which lost 0 bases and 5 bases, there was a span of 5 bases. CDR3: CAWSVSRNTIYF. The CDR3 DNA reads TGTGCCTGGAGTGTTAGTAGAAACACCATATATTTT.

The chain combines TRBV2 with TRBJ2-7, with 8 positions matching TRBD1. Per germline, CDR1 SNHLY and CDR2 FYNNEI. This CDR3 spans 15 amino acids. The junction had 4 bases not matched to a gene; V was cut back by 1 base and J by 2 bases. CDR3 loop: CASSEVRQGTYEQYF. Here the CDR3 DNA reads TGTGCCAGCAGTGAAGTCCGACAGGGGACCTACGAGCAGTACTTC.

This clone was detected only a few times. A read error may account for a junction end that differs from germline. This chain joins TRBV2 and TRBJ1-5, with D unresolved. Germline V gene lookup returns CDR1 SNHLY and CDR2 FYNNEI. There are 9 residues in the CDR3. CDR3 in amino acids: CASIQPQHF. Here the CDR3 DNA reads TGTGCCAGCATTCAGCCCCAGCATTTT.

This rearrangement joins TRBV7-2 to TRBJ2-7, with 11 bases that match TRBD2. Germline CDR1 reads SGHTA; CDR2 reads FQGNSA. The ends lost 5 bases at V and 5 bases at J; junction bases unmatched: 11. The CDR3 consists of 16 residues. The CDR3 DNA reads TGTGCCAGCAGCCCTAACCGACTAGCGGGACAACACGAGCAGTACTTC. Translation: CASSPNRLAGQHEQYF.

The chain carries TRBV12-5 and TRBJ2-6; D gene unclear. This CDR3 has 16 residues. Germline CDR1 and CDR2: LGHNT and FRNRAP. Deletions cut 4 bases from V and 1 base from J, with 11 bases between. The CDR3 is CASGSTRMSGANVLTF. As DNA, the CDR3 is TGTGCTAGTGGTTCGACCAGGATGTCTGGGGCCAACGTCCTGACTTTC.

J is TRBJ2-1 and V is TRBV25-1; D possibly corresponds to TRBD2 (5 bases). Trimming took off 6 bases at V and 8 bases at J, with 14 bases between the two ends. Germline values: CDR1 MGHDK, CDR2 SYGVNS. The CDR3 consists of 13 residues. The CDR3 here is CASRSASFDEQFF. The CDR3 DNA reads as TGTGCCAGCAGATCGGCTAGCTTTGATGAGCAGTTCTTC.

Notes on this clone: Other nucleotide sequences from this sample produce the same CDR3. The rearrangement uses TRBV19 and TRBJ1-1, with D perhaps TRBD1 (6 bases). Germline V lookup: CDR1 LNHDA, CDR2 SQIVND (reference sequence). The V end lost 6 bases, the J end lost 1 base, and 21 bases lay between the germline ends. CDR3 length: 17 amino acids. The DNA for the CDR3 is TGTGCCAGTAGAGTAGTCGGCAGGGGCGATCGGAACACTGAAGCTTTCTTT. It encodes CASRVVGRGDRNTEAFF.

The rearrangement uses TRBV7-9 and TRBJ2-1; 12 bases align to TRBD2. V shed 5 bases, J shed 0 bases, and the junction held 11 bases outside the gene matches. The germline V gene has CDR1 SEHNR and CDR2 FQNEAQ (reference sequence). CDR3 length equals 19 residues. The CDR3 DNA follows: TGTGCCAGCAGCCTACCGGGACTAGCGGGTCCCAGCTCCTACAATGAGCAGTTCTTC. Translating gives CASSLPGLAGPSSYNEQFF.

The chain joins TRBV30 to TRBJ2-2; D is possibly TRBD1 (5 bases). V shed 4 bases and J shed 7 bases, with 13 bases lying between them. Germline assignment: CDR1 GTSNPN and CDR2 SVGIG (reference sequence). The CDR3 contains 13 residues. CDR3 sequence: CAWKLLQVGELFF. CDR3 coding DNA: TGTGCCTGGAAATTACTACAGGTCGGGGAGCTGTTTTTT.

Only one count was recorded for this clone. The rearrangement uses TRBV6-5 and TRBJ2-2, with 12 bases that match TRBD2. The CDR3 consists of 15 residues. With 2 bases clipped from V and 9 bases from J, the junction kept 4 bases outside the gene matches. Germline V CDR1 and CDR2: MNHEY, SVGAGI. The CDR3 loop is CASSYLAGGPRELFF. CDR3 bases: TGTGCCAGCAGTTACCTAGCGGGAGGGCCCCGGGAGCTGTTTTTT.

V gene TRBV19 combines with J gene TRBJ1-5, with a tentative D call TRBD1 (5 bases). V was clipped by 3 bases and J by 2 bases, with 14 bases between them. CDR1 LNHDA and CDR2 SQIVND come from the germline V gene (reference sequence). This CDR3 spans 16 amino acids. The CDR3 region is CASSILEGRGNQPQHF. CDR3 nucleotide sequence: TGTGCCAGTAGTATCCTAGAGGGGCGCGGCAATCAGCCCCAGCATTTT.

The chain has TRBV19 and TRBJ1-2; tentatively, D is TRBD1 (5 bases). Trimming took off 4 bases at V and 3 bases at J, with 15 bases between the two ends. Germline V gene lookup returns CDR1 LNHDA and CDR2 SQIVND (reference sequence). The CDR3 consists of 15 residues. This chain's CDR3 is CASSKGGQPDYGYTF. Written as DNA, the CDR3 is TGTGCCAGTAGTAAAGGCGGACAACCCGACTATGGCTACACCTTC.

This chain links TRBV19 with TRBJ1-3, with D hard to call. From germline, CDR1 is LNHDA and CDR2 SQIVND (reference sequence). The CDR3 sequence is 12 residues long. The V and J ends lost 9 bases and 4 bases respectively, with 10 bases between them. For the CDR3, the DNA is TGTGCCAGCGAGGGTCCCGGAAACACCATATATTTT. This encodes CASEGPGNTIYF.

The chain has TRBV7-6 and TRBJ2-1; 9 positions match TRBD2. The CDR3 has 17 amino acids. V lost 5 bases and J lost 5; bases outside the gene matches: 13. The germline V gene has CDR1 SGHVS and CDR2 FNYEAQ. CDR3 residues: CASSLWTSVKINNEQFF. The CDR3 DNA follows: TGTGCCAGCAGCCTTTGGACTAGCGTAAAGATAAACAATGAGCAGTTCTTC.

The chain links TRBV13 to TRBJ1-2, with 9 bases that match TRBD1. This CDR3 spans 17 amino acids. V was pared by 5 bases and J by 2 bases, with 12 bases of the junction left unmatched. Germline V gene data show CDR1 as PRHDT and CDR2 as FYEKMQ (reference sequence). The CDR3 is CASSPTPGTGSNYGYTF. The CDR3 region has the DNA TGTGCCAGCAGCCCAACCCCCGGGACAGGGAGCAACTATGGCTACACCTTC. Full variable domain (rest looked up from reference TRBV13 and TRBJ1-2): AAGVIQSPRHLIKEKRETATLKCYPIPRHDTVYWYQQGPGQDPQFLISFYEKMQSDKGSIPDRFSAQQFSDYHSELNMSSLELGDSALYFCASSPTPGTGSNYGYTFGSGTRLTVV.

The V and J genes are TRBV7-9 and TRBJ2-3; the D is unclear. Deletions cut 1 base from V and 1 base from J, with 12 bases between. This CDR3 spans 16 amino acids. CDR1 is SEHNR and CDR2 is FQNEAQ in the germline V gene (reference sequence). CDR3 loop: CASSLVSRSGTDTQYF. The CDR3 bases are TGTGCCAGCAGCTTAGTTTCCCGAAGCGGCACAGATACGCAGTATTTT.

The CDR3 coding sequence is TGTGCCAGCAGCCCCGGGACGCGAGGGGGTGAGCAGTTCTTC. Residues: CASSPGTRGGEQFF. V and J are TRBV11-3 and TRBJ2-1, with D tentatively TRBD1 (6 bases). CDR3 length: 14 residues. V was trimmed by 5 bases and J by 9 bases, leaving 17 bases between them. The germline CDR1 and CDR2 sequences are SGHNT and YENEEA.

The rearrangement links TRBV5-8 to TRBJ1-5; 7 bases agree with TRBD1. With 5 bases clipped from V and 4 bases from J, the junction kept 3 bases outside the gene matches. This CDR3 region has 13 residues. Per germline, CDR1 SGHTS and CDR2 YDEGEE. CDR3 protein: CASRGTANQPQHF. The CDR3 nucleotides read TGTGCCAGCAGAGGGACAGCGAATCAGCCCCAGCATTTT.

The chain joins TRBV10-2 to TRBJ2-7, with 11 bases aligning to TRBD2. Germline V gives CDR1 WSHSY, CDR2 SAAADI. The CDR3 is made up of 14 amino acids. V lost 7 bases and J lost 4; bases outside the gene matches: 6. CDR3 loop: CASTRGLAEYEQYF. CDR3 nucleotides: TGCGCCAGCACCCGGGGACTAGCGGAGTACGAGCAGTACTTC.

This chain links TRBV30 with TRBJ1-1; no clear D. V lost 5 bases, J lost 1 base, and 11 bases lay in between. CDR1 and CDR2 from the germline V gene are GTSNPN and SVGIG (reference sequence). This CDR3 region has 13 residues. Here the CDR3 reads CAWGYGSNTEAFF. The CDR3 bases are TGTGCCTGGGGATACGGTTCGAACACTGAAGCTTTCTTT.

Here the CDR3 DNA reads TGTGCCAGCAGTGAACTAGGGCGCGGAAGATCGAAAGAGACCCAGTACTTC. Protein product: CASSELGRGRSKETQYF. The chain combines TRBV6-1 with TRBJ2-5; the D is unclear. The CDR3 extends over 17 amino acids. Germline CDR1 and CDR2: MNHNS and SASEGT. The germline V and J ends were trimmed by 2 bases and 3 bases, with 19 bases remaining between them.

This sequence joins TRBV28 and TRBJ2-1; TRBD2 matches at 7 bases. CDR3 length: 15 residues. V shed 7 bases, J shed 0 bases, and the junction held 6 bases outside the gene matches. Germline CDR1 and CDR2: MDHEN and SYDVKM. CDR3 protein: CASMGLLGSYNEQFF. CDR3 nucleotides: TGTGCCAGCATGGGACTACTGGGCTCCTACAATGAGCAGTTCTTC.

V usage is TRBV7-2 and J usage is TRBJ1-1; a possible D gene is TRBD1 (6 bases). The CDR3 spans 14 residues. V lost 1 base to trimming and J lost 4 bases, with 10 bases between them. CDR1 and CDR2 from the germline V gene are SGHTA and FQGNSA. CDR3 sequence: CASSLGTAPTEAFF. The CDR3 bases are TGTGCCAGCAGCTTAGGGACAGCCCCCACTGAAGCTTTCTTT.

The chain carries TRBV21-1 and TRBJ2-1; the DNA was not used to check the table's D call, TRBD2. TRBV21-1 has pseudogene status. This CDR3 is 18 amino acids long. In nucleotides, the CDR3 is TGTGCCAGCAGCAGGCCGGTGACTAGCGGGAGTTCCTACAATGAGCAGTTCTTC. Encoded protein: CASSRPVTSGSSYNEQFF.

The chain links TRBV5-6 to TRBJ2-2; no clear D gene. CDR1 and CDR2 (germline): SGHDT, YYEEEE. The length of the CDR3 is 14 residues. V was pared by 2 bases and J by 4 bases, with 9 bases between. The CDR3 DNA follows: TGTGCCAGCAGCTTTGTTTCAGTCACCGGGGAGCTGTTTTTT. Protein product: CASSFVSVTGELFF.

The chain links TRBV29-1 to TRBJ1-4, with unresolved D. Germline V CDR1 and CDR2: SQVTM, ANQGSEA. The CDR3 is 13 residues long. With 6 bases removed from V and 0 bases from J, the gap between germline ends came to 8 bases. The CDR3 sequence: CSVRGATNEKLFF. The DNA for the CDR3 is TGCAGCGTCCGCGGCGCAACTAATGAAAAACTGTTTTTT.

The chain joins TRBV19 to TRBJ2-7; D perhaps matches TRBD2 (5 bases). V gave up 3 bases and J gave up 2 bases, with 14 bases separating them. Germline-derived CDR1 and CDR2 are LNHDA and SQIVND (reference sequence). The CDR3 sequence is 15 residues long. Here the CDR3 DNA reads TGTGCCAGTAGTATTTATTTGAGAGGGACCTACGAGCAGTACTTC. Amino acid sequence: CASSIYLRGTYEQYF.